These T cell receptor beta chains were read from a single sample in a study of blood T cell repertoires in COVID-19. Here immunoSEQ multiplex PCR was the method, and the copy in TCRdb shows in-frame clones only, minus some. The sample has around 22,000 clones; approximately 91% are singletons. Sequenced sample: peripheral blood. These receptors were collected from a woman aged 70-85 years with active COVID-19. The CDR3 runs from the conserved cysteine through the conserved F or W. D genes are given only for firm matches. For some rows the clone size is stated as once, few or many, or as a class when expanded; others skip it.

NA TRBJ2-3 NA TRBV23-1 TGCGCCAGCAGTCAATACCCAGGGGCCCTAAAGGATACGCAGTATTTT CASSQYPGALKDTQYF
NA TRBJ2-7 NA TRBV5-4 TGTGCCAGCAGCTCCCTAGGGACTGGCTTGAGGGAGCAGTACTTC CASSSLGTGLREQYF
NA TRBJ1-2 NA TRBV4-2 TGTGCCAGCAGCCAAGACCCCAGGGGAGATGGCTACACCTTC CASSQDPRGDGYTF
NA TRBJ1-5 NA TRBV29-1 TGCAGCGCCCAGGACAGAATCGGACAGCCCCAGCATTTT CSAQDRIGQPQHF
NA TRBJ1-1 NA TRBV5-6 TGTGCCAGCAGCTTGGTTGGGCAAGCTGAAGCTTTCTTT CASSLVGQAEAFF
NA TRBJ1-6 NA TRBV27 TGTGCCAGCAGTTTAAGCCACAGCTCCTATAATTCACCCCTCCACTTT CASSLSHSSYNSPLHF
TRBD2 TRBJ2-7 NA TRBV7-2 TGTGCCAGCAGCCTAATAGCGGGAGGGCCGGATGAGCAGTACTTC CASSLIAGGPDEQYF
TRBD2 TRBJ2-1 NA TRBV5-1 TGCGCCAGCAGCTTGGCGGGAGGGAACAATGAGCAGTTCTTC CASSLAGGNNEQFF
TRBD1 TRBJ1-1 NA TRBV2 TGTGCCAGGAACAGGGGGCTCTTGAACACTGAAGCTTTCTTT CARNRGLLNTEAFF
NA TRBJ2-1 once TRBV5-1 TGCGCCACCAACAACGGACTTAGCTCCTACAATGAGCAGTTCTTC CATNNGLSSYNEQFF
NA TRBJ2-7 NA TRBV28 TGTGCCAGCAGCTTTATTTACGAGCAGTACTTC CASSFIYEQYF
TRBD2 TRBJ2-1 NA TRBV29-1 TGCAGCGTTGGTGGACTAGCGGGAGATTTAGGTAGTTGGAATGAGCAGTTCTTC CSVGGLAGDLGSWNEQFF
NA TRBJ1-3 few TRBV4-1 TGCGCCAGCAGCCAACTTACAAGCTCTGGAAACACCATATATTTT CASSQLTSSGNTIYF
TRBD2 TRBJ2-1 NA TRBV3-1/TRBV3-2 TGTGCCAGCAGCCTGGGACTAGCGGGAGGGCATGAGCAGTTCTTC CASSLGLAGGHEQFF
TRBD2 TRBJ2-2 NA TRBV7-9 TGTGCCAGCAGCTTAGCGGCGGGAGGAGACACCGGGGAGCTGTTTTTT CASSLAAGGDTGELFF
TRBD2 TRBJ2-3 once TRBV4-2 TGTGCCAGCAGCCAAGATTCCCTAGCGGGAGCGACCACAGATACGCAGTATTTT CASSQDSLAGATTDTQYF
TRBD2 TRBJ2-2 once TRBV4-3 TGCGCCAGCAGCCAAGCTCTAGCGGGAGGGCCTGACACCGGGGAGCTGTTTTTT CASSQALAGGPDTGELFF
NA TRBJ1-1 NA TRBV11-2 TGTGCCAGCAGCTTAGGGCCAGGGAGGGAAACTGAAGCTTTCTTT CASSLGPGRETEAFF
TRBD1 TRBJ2-1 NA TRBV7-3 TGTGCCAGCAGCTTGACCGGGACAGAATCCAATGAGCAGTTCTTC CASSLTGTESNEQFF
NA TRBJ2-3 few TRBV5-1 TGCGCCAGCAGCCCCCGACTAGACCCCAACACAGATACGCAGTATTTT CASSPRLDPNTDTQYF
NA TRBJ1-5 NA TRBV6-1 TGTGCCAGCAGTGTGCAGGCCCCGGGGGGCAATCAGCCCCAGCATTTT CASSVQAPGGNQPQHF
NA TRBJ2-1 NA TRBV4-1 TGCGCCAGCAGCCAAGAGAAGGTAAGAAGCGGGCAAGAGCAGTTCTTC CASSQEKVRSGQEQFF
NA TRBJ2-7 NA TRBV7-9 TGTGCCAGCAGTTCCTCGGGGACTGTCGCCTACGAGCAGTACTTC CASSSSGTVAYEQYF
TRBD2 TRBJ2-1 NA TRBV7-9 TGTGCCAGCAGCCCCTGGACTAGCGGGCAGGGGAGCAATGAGCAGTTCTTC CASSPWTSGQGSNEQFF
NA TRBJ2-3 NA TRBV14 TGTGCCAGCAGCCAATTATTGGGGCCCACAGATACGCAGTATTTT CASSQLLGPTDTQYF
TRBD2 TRBJ2-3 NA TRBV24-1 TGTGCCACCAGTGATTTTGATCCGTGGGGGGGTAGCACAGATACGCAGTATTTT CATSDFDPWGGSTDTQYF
TRBD2 TRBJ2-2 NA TRBV7-2 TGTGCCAGCAGCATCGGACTAGCGGGAGGTGTCGGGGAGCTGTTTTTT CASSIGLAGGVGELFF
NA TRBJ1-1 NA TRBV28 TGTGCCAGCAGCCCCCTAAACACTGAAGCTTTCTTT CASSPLNTEAFF